This paragraph reports one T cell receptor (beta chain). This clonotype was observed many times. No cognate antigen has been identified for it. Base qualities were left out, and no much larger clone turns up one base away. A case-control design nested within a healthcare worker cohort in London, UK, was used, with weekly nasopharyngeal swab PCR tests and blood sampling performed. Between 23 and 31 March 2020, the week of the UK lockdown, healthcare workers were enrolled and then followed up weekly for as long as 16 weeks. From its cysteine to its phenylalanine, the CDR3 spans 15 amino acids. Here the CDR3 DNA is all that survives: 45 bases in frame from base 1. In the germline V gene (reference sequence), CDR1 corresponds to DFQATT and CDR2 to SNEGSKA. Compared with germline, V lacks 0 bases and J lacks 4 bases; bases without a gene match: 6. This sample was included in a study of early T cells in non-severe SARS-CoV-2 infection (dated by TCRdb to the early 2020s). Regarding the study in general: Bulk RNA from unsorted whole blood was used for TCR sequencing, so alpha and beta chains could not be paired.

Library creation used 5' RACE. The instrument was a NextSeq 500. In the TCR library protocol, unique molecular identifiers were attached to individual cDNA molecules to correct for PCR bias and sequencing error. TCR alpha and beta chains were both sequenced, and the abundances of alpha and beta sequences in each sample were closely correlated with each other. In the paper's pipeline: V gene, J gene and CDR3 annotation of TCR sequences was performed with Decombinator V4. TCRs were defined as expanded if a significant change between any two time points was detected under a Poisson model with p below 0.0001. Abundances of TCRs were expressed as counts per million after normalisation to the total number of TCRs sequenced in each sample. TRAV1-2 paired with TRAJ12, TRAJ20 or TRAJ33 defined MAIT TCRs, while TRAV10 paired with TRAJ18 defined iNKT TCRs. VDJdb, accessed on 1 November 2021, was searched for TCRs annotated for CMV, EBV and SARS-CoV-2, and TCRs annotated for more than one antigen were excluded. The public reads were reanalyzed by TCRdb: fastp trimming at Q25, MiXCR alignment, in-frame beta chains only. Each CDR3 protein gets just one entry, which takes the most common genes and DNA from the rows behind it. The V and J calls and clone size are TCRdb's, not the authors'. For this sample there are over 35,000 distinct CDR3 sequences; 5% to 6.5% appear just once. Together, the top ten hold approximately 8.4% of the sample.

The investigation overall reported the following: Matching against VDJdb was skewed toward anti-spike CD8 responses, likely underestimated virus-specific expansions, and missed private and CD4 specificities.

The chain was built from TRBV20-1 and TRBJ2-1; 7 central nucleotides agree with TRBD2. The receptor comes from an adult who was a healthcare worker with PCR-confirmed SARS-CoV-2 infection or an uninfected control (not recorded which). The starting material was whole blood, obtained at baseline. The bases are TGCAGTGCTAGAGATGTGGCGGGGGTATACAATGAGCAGTTCTTC. Translated, it reads CSARDVAGVYNEQFF.